The clone carrying this T cell receptor beta chain has more than one count but fewer than ten. Seattle patient enrollment occurred during active infection, with longitudinal follow-up thereafter. Authors' analysis steps: Researchers report that nucleated cell counts were estimated from reference gene primer amplification. Only in-frame clones appear in the TCRdb table, and some are missing; sequencing was by immunoSEQ multiplex PCR. D and trimming come from the DNA, and the V and J calls and clone size come from that table. The table records some 190,000 clones, 75% to 85% of them present only once. Per germline, CDR1 LGHDT and CDR2 YNNKEL (reference sequence). Trimming cost V 5 bases and J 6 bases, with 9 bases left between them. The CDR3 contains 12 residues. The sample originates from a study of blood T cell repertoires in COVID-19. Study at large: COVID-19 samples, acute and convalescent, were from the United States, Italy and Spain.

Sequencing was performed on peripheral blood. V usage is TRBV3-1 (or the pseudogene TRBV3-2) and J usage is TRBJ2-3; no reliable D call. The sequence derives from a woman between 40 and 50 years old with COVID-19, enrolled during active disease. The DNA for the CDR3 is TGTGCCAGCAGCGGCGGTGGCGATACGCAGTATTTT. The encoded protein is CASSGGGDTQYF.